This is a list of T cell receptor beta chains from one sample in a study of cytotoxic CD8 clonotypes in ibrutinib-treated CLL. Sequencing used immunoSEQ multiplex PCR; TCRdb keeps in-frame clones, though not all of them. The profile covers approximately 130,000 clones, with 84% appearing a single time and less than 4% taken by the ten largest. The starting material was PBMCs, obtained after 24 months of ibrutinib treatment. All receptors derive from a human donor with chronic lymphocytic leukemia. Both conserved end residues are part of each CDR3. The D gene is left open where the match is weak. Expanded clones are given a class, and other clones once, few, many or no size at all.

>TRBJ2-5|TRBV28|NA|TRBD2|16
TGTGCCAGCAGCCAAGAGGTAGCGGGGGGATGGGAGACCCAGTACTTC
CASSQEVAGGWETQYF
>TRBJ1-6|TRBV10-3|NA|NA|14
TGTGCCATCAGCCTAGGAACTTATAATTCACCCCTCCACTTT
CAISLGTYNSPLHF
>TRBJ2-3|TRBV5-4|NA|TRBD2|15
TGTGCCAGCAGCTTGGGGACTAGCGGGGCGTTTACGCAGTATTTT
CASSLGTSGAFTQYF
>TRBJ2-7|TRBV10-3|NA|TRBD2|15
TGTGCCATCAGAACTAGCGGGGCTAACTCCTACGAGCAGTACTTC
CAIRTSGANSYEQYF
>TRBJ1-6|TRBV18|NA|TRBD1|16
TGTGCCAGCTCACCAAGGACAGGGGTGGTGGATTCACCCCTCCACTTT
CASSPRTGVVDSPLHF
>TRBJ1-2|TRBV7-2|NA|NA|13
TGTGCCAGCAGCCCTCAGCGGGACTATGGCTACACCTTC
CASSPQRDYGYTF
>TRBJ2-5|TRBV30|NA|NA|11
TGTGCCTGGACGGGCGGCGAGACCCAGTACTTC
CAWTGGETQYF
>TRBJ1-5|TRBV7-8|NA|TRBD1|19
TGTGCCAGCAGCCAAGACGTGTGGACAGGGAGTAGAGGCAATCAGCCCCAGCATTTT
CASSQDVWTGSRGNQPQHF
>TRBJ1-1|TRBV6-6|NA|TRBD1|14
TGTGCCAGCAGGAGGGGACAGCTGAACACTGAAGCTTTCTTT
CASRRGQLNTEAFF
>TRBJ1-5|TRBV27|NA|NA|15
TGTGCCAGCAGTCGGACTAACAGGTTCGGTCAGCCCCAGCATTTT
CASSRTNRFGQPQHF
>TRBJ2-5|TRBV9|NA|TRBD2|15
TGTGCCAGCAGCGCGGGGGGGTCTTACCAAGAGACCCAGTACTTC
CASSAGGSYQETQYF
>TRBJ2-7|TRBV27|NA|TRBD2|16
TGTGCCAGCAGCAGAAAAACTAGCGGGGGGGCCTACGAGCAGTACTTC
CASSRKTSGGAYEQYF
>TRBJ2-3|TRBV10-2|NA|NA|16
TGCGCCACCGACCCGGTAGCCTCTATCGGTGCAGATACGCAGTATTTT
CATDPVASIGADTQYF
>TRBJ1-2|TRBV19|NA|NA|13
TGTGCCAGTAGTACCGGGACATCTTATGGCTACACCTTC
CASSTGTSYGYTF
>TRBJ2-7|TRBV11-2|once|NA|14
TGTGCCAGCAGCCCCTGGACGGACCAGCCCGAGCAGTACTTC
CASSPWTDQPEQYF
>TRBJ2-7|TRBV28|NA|NA|12
TGTGCCAGCAGTTTATTCGGCGATCAGCAGTACTTC
CASSLFGDQQYF
>TRBJ2-7|TRBV2|NA|TRBD1|14
TGTGCCAGCAGTCCCGGGACAGGATCCTACGAGCAGTACTTC
CASSPGTGSYEQYF
>TRBJ1-5|TRBV21-1|NA|NA|20
TGTGCCAGCAGCAAAGGGTCCCGGGACAGGGTTAAAGTCAAAAATCAGCCCCAGCATTTT
CASSKGSRDRVKVKNQPQHF
>TRBJ2-3|TRBV30|NA|TRBD1|15
TGTGCCTGGGGGGACAGGGGGCATAACATGGATACGCAGTATTTT
CAWGDRGHNMDTQYF
>TRBJ1-1|TRBV7-2|NA|NA|12
TGTGCCAGCAGCCCCTCTTCGCTCGAAGCTTTCTTT
CASSPSSLEAFF
>TRBJ1-6|TRBV10-2|NA|NA|14
TGCGCCAGCAGTGTTATAGAGACGAATTCACCCCTCCACTTT
CASSVIETNSPLHF
>TRBJ2-3|TRBV9|NA|NA|12
TGTGCCAGCAGCCCCTTCACAGATACGCAGTATTTT
CASSPFTDTQYF
>TRBJ2-4|TRBV4-3|NA|TRBD2|18
TGCGCCAGCAGCCAAGATCGTGGGGGGGTCTTTGCCAAAAACATTCAGTACTTC
CASSQDRGGVFAKNIQYF
>TRBJ2-7|TRBV11-2|NA|NA|13
TGTGCCAGCAGCTTAGAAACGGAGGTTAATATGTACTTC
CASSLETEVNMYF
>TRBJ1-1|TRBV11-2|NA|NA|14
TGTGCCAGCAGCTTTTCTGGCAGGGCGACTGAAGCTTTCTTT
CASSFSGRATEAFF
>TRBJ1-4|TRBV7-9|NA|TRBD1|15
TGTGCCAGCAGCTTAGTGGCCCCAGGGGGCGAAAAACTGTTTTTT
CASSLVAPGGEKLFF
>TRBJ2-7|TRBV9|NA|NA|14
TGTGCCAGCAGCGTTAGCGTAAGCTCCTACGAGCAGTACTTC
CASSVSVSSYEQYF
>TRBJ2-1|TRBV6-6|once|TRBD2|15
TGTGCCAGCATCAACGGGGGGGCTCGCTACAATGAGCAGTTCTTC
CASINGGARYNEQFF
>TRBJ2-7|TRBV6-1|NA|NA|16
TGTGCCAGCAGTGAAAATCCCCATACAGGGAGCGACGAGCAGTACTTC
CASSENPHTGSDEQYF
>TRBJ1-2|TRBV18|NA|NA|15
TGTGCCAGCTCACCAGAAAAGGGCAGGGAAGGCGGCTACACCTTC
CASSPEKGREGGYTF
>TRBJ2-5|TRBV25-1|NA|NA|15
TGTGCCAGCAGTGCCATTGACAGGGGAGGGGAGACCCAGTACTTC
CASSAIDRGGETQYF
>TRBJ1-4|TRBV4-1|NA|NA|17
TGCGCCAGCAGCCAAGCCAGTGACATTTCCCGAGGGGAAAAACTGTTTTTT
CASSQASDISRGEKLFF
>TRBJ2-3|TRBV5-6|NA|TRBD2|14
TGTGCCAGCAGGAGAGCGGGGAGCACAGATACGCAGTATTTT
CASRRAGSTDTQYF